These 5 T cell receptor beta chains share one sample of origin, sequenced in a study of blood T cell repertoires in COVID-19 (dated by TCRdb to 2020 to 2022). The method behind the library was the immunoSEQ multiplex PCR assay. In its TCRdb copy, this immuneACCESS table keeps in-frame sequences only and misses some clones. Where compared with another copy, unresolved V genes explain less than half of these, and the others have no known cause. This sample has fewer than 70,000 clones in its table, and around 86% of those were observed once. The leading ten clones occupy roughly 8% of the sample. Source material: peripheral blood. Receptors were obtained from a man aged 45-60 years with active COVID-19.

The rearrangement joins TRBV11-2 to TRBJ2-7; the D gene is possibly TRBD1 (6 bases). The CDR3 covers 15 residues. Germline V gives CDR1 SGHAT, CDR2 FQNNGV. V shed 3 bases and J shed 4 bases, with 16 bases lying between them. The CDR3 sequence is CASSFRDTNRYEQYF. In DNA, the CDR3 is TGTGCCAGCAGCTTCCGGGACACTAATCGATACGAGCAGTACTTC. Based on the CDR3 plus reference TRBV11-2 and TRBJ2-7, the full variable domain is EAGVAQSPRYKIIEKRQSVAFWCNPISGHATLYWYQQILGQGPKLLIQFQNNGVVDDSQLPKDRFSAERLKGVDSTLKIQPAKLEDSAVYLCASSFRDTNRYEQYFGPGTRLTVT.

V gene TRBV6-2 or TRBV6-3 combines with J gene TRBJ2-1, with 11 bases fitting TRBD2. Germline lookup yields CDR1 MNHEY and CDR2 SVGEGT. The CDR3 runs 16 residues. Trimming at V came to 6 bases and at J to 3 bases, leaving 7 bases not matched to a gene. The CDR3 DNA reads TGTGCCAGCAGCCTTAATCTAGCGGGGGGCTACAATGAGCAGTTCTTC. Its translation: CASSLNLAGGYNEQFF.

This clone was seen a few times. The chain joins TRBV5-8 to TRBJ1-5, with D hard to call. The length of the CDR3 is 14 residues. Germline V gene data show CDR1 as SGHTS and CDR2 as YDEGEE. The V end lost 2 bases, the J end lost 3 bases, and 9 bases lay between the germline ends. The CDR3 loop reads CASSFGRDNQPQHF. CDR3 bases: TGTGCCAGCAGCTTTGGGCGGGACAATCAGCCCCAGCATTTT.

The chain uses TRBV15 and TRBJ2-7; D gene unclear. The CDR3 is 16 amino acids. Germline V CDR1 and CDR2: LNHNV, YYDKDF (reference sequence). V dropped 0 bases and J dropped 6 bases, with 18 bases sitting between them. The CDR3 is CATSRDRNPASGEQYF. The CDR3 region has the DNA TGTGCCACCAGCAGAGATCGTAATCCTGCCTCCGGCGAGCAGTACTTC.

The chain recombines TRBV10-3 with TRBJ2-7; 9 bases fit TRBD1. The CDR3 contains 14 residues. Germline CDR1 ENHRY, CDR2 SYGVKD. V lost 9 bases to trimming and J lost 4 bases; unmatched junction nucleotides: 10. CDR3 residues: CAMGRDREFYEQYF. The CDR3 bases are TGTGCCATGGGGCGGGACAGGGAGTTTTACGAGCAGTACTTC.